These 21 T cell receptor beta chains share one sample of origin, sequenced in a study of blood T cell repertoires in COVID-19. Using immunoSEQ multiplex PCR, the repertoire was profiled, and TCRdb retains in-frame clones only, with some absent. The data show under 350,000 clones, roughly 86% seen once. The sequenced sample consisted of PBMCs or T cells enriched from blood (not recorded which). These receptors all come from a woman aged 18-29 years who had recovered from COVID-19.

The gene calls are TRBV3-1 (or the pseudogene TRBV3-2) and TRBJ1-2; 9 bases fit TRBD1. Germline trimming cut 4 bases from V and 7 bases from J; bases unmatched to any gene: 7. CDR3 size: 14 residues. CDR1 is LGHDT, CDR2 YNNKEL, per germline (reference sequence). CDR3 coding DNA: TGTGCCAGCAGCCTATGGACAGGGGTGAGTGGCTACACCTTC. As protein: CASSLWTGVSGYTF.

The chain carries TRBV7-2 and TRBJ2-3, with TRBD2 matching 10 bases. Germline lookup yields CDR1 SGHTA and CDR2 FQGNSA. CDR3 length: 17 amino acids. J was trimmed by 2 bases and V by 1 base; bases with no gene match: 6. The CDR3 DNA reads as TGTGCCAGCAGCTTAGTGCCTAGCGGGGGCTACACAGATACGCAGTATTTT. Translated, it gives CASSLVPSGGYTDTQYF. Using reference TRBV7-2 and TRBJ2-3 for the parts outside the CDR3, the full variable domain is GAGVSQSPSNKVTEKGKDVELRCDPISGHTALYWYRQSLGQGLEFLIYFQGNSAPDKSGLPSDRFSAERTGGSVSTLTIQRTQQEDSAVYLCASSLVPSGGYTDTQYFGPGTRLTVL.

This chain connects TRBV3-1 (or the pseudogene TRBV3-2) to TRBJ2-3; D unclear. Looked up from germline, CDR1 is LGHDT and CDR2 is YNNKEL (reference sequence). Trimming left V 1 base short and J 6 bases short, with 14 bases between. The CDR3 length is 15 residues. The DNA for the CDR3 is TGTGCCAGCAGCCAAGTTCCTAGGCAAGCTGATACGCAGTATTTT. Its translation: CASSQVPRQADTQYF.

V and J are TRBV12-5 and TRBJ1-1; D gene ambiguous. CDR3 length: 14 residues. The germline V gene has CDR1 LGHNT and CDR2 FRNRAP. V lost 4 bases to trimming and J lost 1 base, with 10 bases between them. The CDR3 loop is CASGSGVANTEAFF. Here the CDR3 DNA reads TGTGCTAGTGGTTCCGGAGTAGCGAACACTGAAGCTTTCTTT.

The gene calls are TRBV2 and TRBJ1-5; D perhaps matches TRBD1 (5 bases). The CDR3 covers 16 residues. Germline CDR1 reads SNHLY; CDR2 reads FYNNEI. The V and J ends lost 7 bases and 5 bases respectively, with 21 bases between them. The CDR3 bases are TGTGCCAGCACCGACGACAGTGTACGAGACCATCAGCCCCAGCATTTT. Its protein is CASTDDSVRDHQPQHF.

The count of this clone is one. The genes are TRBV4-3 and TRBJ2-3; 12 bases line up with TRBD2. V lost 6 bases to trimming and J lost 8 bases; unmatched junction nucleotides: 9. Germline CDR1 and CDR2: LGHNA and YSLEER. CDR3 size: 15 residues. DNA for the CDR3: TGCGCCAGCAGTCGACTAGCGGGGGCGCGAGGTACGCAGTATTTT. This gives the protein CASSRLAGARGTQYF.

Note on this clone: Other nucleotide sequences in the sample specify the same CDR3. The CDR3, as DNA: TGCGCCAGCAGCTTGACTAGCGGGAGCTACGAGCAGTACTTC. This translates into CASSLTSGSYEQYF. V and J are TRBV5-1 and TRBJ2-7, with 11 positions matching TRBD2. The V and J ends lost 1 base and 3 bases, in that order; junction bases with no gene match: 0. The CDR3 sequence is 14 residues long. CDR1 is SGHRS, CDR2 YFSETQ, per germline.

The chain joins TRBV3-1 (or the pseudogene TRBV3-2) to TRBJ2-5; D is perhaps TRBD2 (7 bases). This CDR3 region has 18 residues. Trimming stripped 3 bases from V and 7 bases from J, with 27 bases between. Looked up from germline, CDR1 is LGHDT and CDR2 is YNNKEL (reference sequence). The CDR3 DNA sequence: TGTGCCAGCAGCCACTTGGGGGGCGGGGGAGCTCCCGGGTGGACCCAGTACTTC. This encodes CASSHLGGGGAPGWTQYF.

The chain's CDR3 is CASSVARQGNYGYTF. The CDR3 region has the DNA TGTGCCAGCAGCGTAGCGCGACAGGGAAACTATGGCTACACCTTC. This rearrangement joins TRBV9 to TRBJ1-2; 7 bases are a match to TRBD1. The CDR3 loop spans 15 amino acids. Trimming at V came to 0 bases and at J to 2 bases, leaving 4 bases not matched to a gene. Per germline, CDR1 SGDLS and CDR2 YYNGEE.

The chain couples TRBV10-3 to TRBJ2-1; weak D call: TRBD2 (5 bases). The CDR3 is 13 amino acids. V lost 10 bases and J lost 2, with 12 bases in between. From germline, CDR1 is ENHRY and CDR2 SYGVKD. The CDR3 spells CATEDSAYNEQFF. The DNA for the CDR3 is TGTGCCACCGAGGATAGCGCCTACAATGAGCAGTTCTTC.

The rearrangement joins TRBV21-1 to TRBJ1-1; TRBD1, the D gene given by the table, was not confirmed from the DNA. TRBV21-1 is a listed pseudogene. The CDR3 is 13 residues long. CDR3 in DNA: TGTGCTTCTAAAGGACAGGGTGGGACTGAAGCTTTCTTT. Residues: CASKGQGGTEAFF.

This chain joins TRBV12-3 or TRBV12-4 and TRBJ1-2, with TRBD1 as a possible D gene (6 bases). V was pared by 2 bases and J by 7 bases, with 8 bases between. This CDR3 spans 12 amino acids. DNA for the CDR3: TGTGCCAGCAGTTTAAACAGGGTTGGCTACACCTTC. Its protein is CASSLNRVGYTF.

This chain joins TRBV5-1 and TRBJ1-3; the match to TRBD1 covers 9 bases. Looked up from germline, CDR1 is SGHRS and CDR2 is YFSETQ. CDR3 size: 16 residues. V gave up 3 bases and J gave up 4 bases; unmatched junction bases: 8. CDR3 in amino acids: CASSYIGGTGGNTIYF. The CDR3 coding sequence is TGCGCCAGCAGCTATATTGGCGGGACAGGGGGAAACACCATATATTTT. Combining the CDR3 with reference TRBV5-1 and TRBJ1-3 gives the whole variable domain KAGVTQTPRYLIKTRGQQVTLSCSPISGHRSVSWYQQTPGQGLQFLFEYFSETQRNKGNFPGRFSGRQFSNSRSEMNVSTLELGDSALYLCASSYIGGTGGNTIYFGEGSWLTVV.

The V gene is TRBV11-2, the J gene TRBJ2-7; a possible D gene is TRBD2 (5 bases). V was trimmed by 4 bases and J by 4 bases, leaving 20 bases between them. Per the germline V gene, CDR1 is SGHAT and CDR2 is FQNNGV. CDR3 length equals 16 residues. CDR3 bases: TGTGCCAGCAGCTCCCTTGAGGGATACATCCAATACGAGCAGTACTTC. Translating it yields CASSSLEGYIQYEQYF.

The chain uses TRBV19 and TRBJ2-5; D is undetermined. V was pared by 7 bases and J by 5 bases, with 14 bases between. Per the germline V gene, CDR1 is LNHDA and CDR2 is SQIVND (reference sequence). CDR3 length: 13 residues. The CDR3 DNA sequence: TGTGCCAGTAATAAGGCGGAATCGGAGACCCAGTACTTC. This codes for CASNKAESETQYF.

V and J are TRBV7-2 and TRBJ1-2, with 7 bases that match TRBD1. The CDR3 contains 15 residues. V dropped 5 bases and J dropped 3; count of bases not matched to a gene: 9. Germline values: CDR1 SGHTA, CDR2 FQGNSA. The CDR3 loop is CASSTRQGSHYGYTF. DNA for the CDR3: TGTGCCAGCAGCACCAGACAGGGTTCCCACTATGGCTACACCTTC.

The V gene is TRBV2, the J gene TRBJ1-1; tentatively, D is TRBD1 (5 bases). CDR1 and CDR2 (germline): SNHLY, FYNNEI. The CDR3 is 16 residues long. V shed 6 bases and J shed 4 bases, with 21 bases lying between them. The CDR3 loop reads CASSPDINRFVTEAFF. The CDR3 region has the DNA TGTGCCAGCAGCCCAGACATCAACAGGTTCGTCACTGAAGCTTTCTTT.

This chain links TRBV15 with TRBJ2-7, with 9 bases lining up with TRBD1. The CDR3 sequence is 15 residues long. V trimming: 4 bases; J trimming: 0 bases; junction bases outside the gene matches: 4. The germline V gene has CDR1 LNHNV and CDR2 YYDKDF (reference sequence). The CDR3 here is CATSTPGQGSYEQYF. For the CDR3, the DNA is TGTGCCACCAGCACGCCGGGACAGGGCTCCTACGAGCAGTACTTC.

This clone was seen just once. The chain carries TRBV5-1 and TRBJ2-3; 8 nucleotides line up with TRBD1. CDR1 and CDR2 (germline): SGHRS, YFSETQ. V was pared by 4 bases and J by 3 bases, with 10 bases of the junction left unmatched. The CDR3 spans 16 residues. The CDR3, as DNA: TGCGCCAGCAGCCCAGGGGGCCTCTCGGGGACAGATACGCAGTATTTT. Encoded protein: CASSPGGLSGTDTQYF.

This clone was seen a handful of times. The chain links TRBV10-2 to TRBJ2-7; D ambiguous. In germline, CDR1 is WSHSY, CDR2 SAAADI. CDR3 length equals 13 residues. V was trimmed by 6 bases and J by 3 bases, leaving 12 bases between them. CDR3 loop: CASSYSSNYEQYF. DNA for the CDR3: TGCGCCAGCAGCTATAGTTCGAACTACGAGCAGTACTTC.

V usage is TRBV7-9 and J usage is TRBJ1-2, with TRBD1 matching 7 bases. The junction had 12 bases not matched to a gene; V was cut back by 4 bases and J by 4 bases. This CDR3 spans 16 amino acids. Germline CDR1 SEHNR, CDR2 FQNEAQ (reference sequence). For the CDR3, the DNA is TGTGCCAGCAGCTCCGAGATGACAGGGCTCGTCTATGGCTACACCTTC. It codes for CASSSEMTGLVYGYTF.